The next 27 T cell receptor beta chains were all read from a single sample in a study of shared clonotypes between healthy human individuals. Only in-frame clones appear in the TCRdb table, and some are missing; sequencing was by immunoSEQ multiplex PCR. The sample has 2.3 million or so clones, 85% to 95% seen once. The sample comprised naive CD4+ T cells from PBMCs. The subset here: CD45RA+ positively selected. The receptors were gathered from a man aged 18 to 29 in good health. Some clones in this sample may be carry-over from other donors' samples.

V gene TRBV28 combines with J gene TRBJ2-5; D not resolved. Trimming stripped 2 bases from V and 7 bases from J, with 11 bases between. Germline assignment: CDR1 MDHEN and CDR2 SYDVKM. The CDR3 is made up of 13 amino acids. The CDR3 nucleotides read TGTGCCAGCAGTTTACAGGCCCCGGGGACCCAGTACTTC. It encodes CASSLQAPGTQYF. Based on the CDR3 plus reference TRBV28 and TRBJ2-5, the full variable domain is DVKVTQSSRYLVKRTGEKVFLECVQDMDHENMFWYRQDPGLGLRLIYFSYDVKMKEKGDIPEGYSVSREKKERFSLILESASTNQTSMYLCASSLQAPGTQYFGPGTRLLVL.

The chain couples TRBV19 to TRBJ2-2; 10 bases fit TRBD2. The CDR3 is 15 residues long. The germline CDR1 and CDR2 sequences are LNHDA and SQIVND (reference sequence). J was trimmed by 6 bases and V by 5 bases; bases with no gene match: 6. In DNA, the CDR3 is TGTGCCAGTAGTGACGGGACTAGCGAGGCCGGGGAGCTGTTTTTT. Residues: CASSDGTSEAGELFF.

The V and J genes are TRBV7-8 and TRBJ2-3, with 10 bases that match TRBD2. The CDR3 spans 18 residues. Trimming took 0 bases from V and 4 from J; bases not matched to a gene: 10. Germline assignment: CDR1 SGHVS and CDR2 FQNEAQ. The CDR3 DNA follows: TGTGCCAGCAGCTTAGCAAAGTCTAGCGGGAGTCTGGCAGATACGCAGTATTTT. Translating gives CASSLAKSSGSLADTQYF.

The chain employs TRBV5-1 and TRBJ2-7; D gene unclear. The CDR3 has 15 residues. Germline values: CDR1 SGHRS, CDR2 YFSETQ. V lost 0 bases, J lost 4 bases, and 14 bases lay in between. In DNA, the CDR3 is TGCGCCAGCAGCTTGGATGACACGGATAGATACGAGCAGTACTTC. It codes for CASSLDDTDRYEQYF. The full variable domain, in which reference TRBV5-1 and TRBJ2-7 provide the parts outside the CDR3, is KAGVTQTPRYLIKTRGQQVTLSCSPISGHRSVSWYQQTPGQGLQFLFEYFSETQRNKGNFPGRFSGRQFSNSRSEMNVSTLELGDSALYLCASSLDDTDRYEQYFGPGTRLTVT.

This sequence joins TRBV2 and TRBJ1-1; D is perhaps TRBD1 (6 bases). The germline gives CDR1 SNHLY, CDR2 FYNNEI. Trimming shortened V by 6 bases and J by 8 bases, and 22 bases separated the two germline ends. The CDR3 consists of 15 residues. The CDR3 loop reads CASRVEGGEGKEAFF. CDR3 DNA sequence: TGTGCCAGCAGAGTGGAAGGGGGGGAGGGTAAAGAAGCTTTCTTT.

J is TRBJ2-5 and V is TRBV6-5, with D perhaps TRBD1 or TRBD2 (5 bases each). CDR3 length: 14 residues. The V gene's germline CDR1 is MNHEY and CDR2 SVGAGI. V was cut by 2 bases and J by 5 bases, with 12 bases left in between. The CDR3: CASSYLGKGETQYF. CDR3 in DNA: TGTGCCAGCAGTTACCTCGGGAAGGGGGAGACCCAGTACTTC.

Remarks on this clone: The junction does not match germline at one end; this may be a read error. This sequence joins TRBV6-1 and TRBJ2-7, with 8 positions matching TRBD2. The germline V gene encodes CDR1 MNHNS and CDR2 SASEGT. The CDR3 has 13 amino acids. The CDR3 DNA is TGTGCCAGCACTGAAGGGACTAGGCGCGAGCAGTACTTC. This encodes CASTEGTRREQYF.

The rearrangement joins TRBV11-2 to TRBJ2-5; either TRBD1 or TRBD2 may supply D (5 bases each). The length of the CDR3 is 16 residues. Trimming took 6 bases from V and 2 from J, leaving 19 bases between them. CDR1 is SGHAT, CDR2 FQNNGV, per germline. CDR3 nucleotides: TGTGCCAGCAGTACTTCCCGTGGGGGTATGCAAGAGACCCAGTACTTC. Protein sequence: CASSTSRGGMQETQYF.

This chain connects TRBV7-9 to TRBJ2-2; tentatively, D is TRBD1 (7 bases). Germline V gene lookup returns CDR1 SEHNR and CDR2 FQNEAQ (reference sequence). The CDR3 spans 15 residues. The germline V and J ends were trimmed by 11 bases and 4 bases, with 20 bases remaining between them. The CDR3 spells CAPRTGTAGTGELFF. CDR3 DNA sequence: TGTGCCCCCAGAACCGGGACAGCGGGCACCGGGGAGCTGTTTTTT. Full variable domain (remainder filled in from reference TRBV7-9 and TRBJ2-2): DTGVSQNPRHKITKRGQNVTFRCDPISEHNRLYWYRQTLGQGPEFLTYFQNEAQLEKSRLLSDRFSAERPKGSFSTLEIQRTEQGDSAMYLCAPRTGTAGTGELFFGEGSRLTVL.

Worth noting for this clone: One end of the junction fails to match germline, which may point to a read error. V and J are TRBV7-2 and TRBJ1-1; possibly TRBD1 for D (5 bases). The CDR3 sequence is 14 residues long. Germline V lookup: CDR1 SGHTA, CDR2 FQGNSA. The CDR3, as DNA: TGTGCCAGCAGATTAGGACAACTGAACACTGAAGCTTTCTTT. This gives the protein CASRLGQLNTEAFF. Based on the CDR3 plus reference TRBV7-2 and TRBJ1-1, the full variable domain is GAGVSQSPSNKVTEKGKDVELRCDPISGHTALYWYRQSLGQGLEFLIYFQGNSAPDKSGLPSDRFSAERTGGSVSTLTIQRTQQEDSAVYLCASRLGQLNTEAFFGQGTRLTVV.

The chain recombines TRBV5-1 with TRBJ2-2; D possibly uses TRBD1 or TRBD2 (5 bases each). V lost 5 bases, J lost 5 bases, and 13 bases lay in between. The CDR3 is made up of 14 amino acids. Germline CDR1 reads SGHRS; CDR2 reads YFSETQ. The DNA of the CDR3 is TGCGCCAGCAGGCCCGGGACGCGGACCGGGGAGCTGTTTTTT. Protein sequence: CASRPGTRTGELFF.

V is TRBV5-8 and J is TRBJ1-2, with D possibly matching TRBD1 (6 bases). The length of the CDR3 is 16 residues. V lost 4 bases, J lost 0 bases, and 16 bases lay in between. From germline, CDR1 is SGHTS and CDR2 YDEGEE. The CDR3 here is CASSLRGGRANYGYTF. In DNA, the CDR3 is TGTGCCAGCAGCCTGCGAGGGGGGAGAGCTAACTATGGCTACACCTTC.

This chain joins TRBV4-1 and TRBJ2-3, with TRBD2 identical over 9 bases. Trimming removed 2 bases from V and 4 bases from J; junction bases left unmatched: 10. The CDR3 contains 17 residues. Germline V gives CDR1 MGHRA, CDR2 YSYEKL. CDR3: CASSQPYIAGAADTQYF. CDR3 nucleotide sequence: TGCGCCAGCAGCCAACCCTACATAGCGGGAGCGGCAGATACGCAGTATTTT.

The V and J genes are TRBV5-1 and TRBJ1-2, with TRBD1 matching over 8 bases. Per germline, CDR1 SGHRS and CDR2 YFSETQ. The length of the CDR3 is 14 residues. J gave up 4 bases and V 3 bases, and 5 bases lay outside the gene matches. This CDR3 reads CASSSQGQGYGYTF. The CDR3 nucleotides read TGCGCCAGCAGCTCCCAAGGACAGGGCTATGGCTACACCTTC.

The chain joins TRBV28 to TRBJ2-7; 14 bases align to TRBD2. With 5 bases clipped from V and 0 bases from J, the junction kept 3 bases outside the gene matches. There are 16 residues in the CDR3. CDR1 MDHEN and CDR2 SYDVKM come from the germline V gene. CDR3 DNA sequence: TGTGCCAGCAGTCGACTAGCGGGAGGGCCCTCCTACGAGCAGTACTTC. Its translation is CASSRLAGGPSYEQYF.

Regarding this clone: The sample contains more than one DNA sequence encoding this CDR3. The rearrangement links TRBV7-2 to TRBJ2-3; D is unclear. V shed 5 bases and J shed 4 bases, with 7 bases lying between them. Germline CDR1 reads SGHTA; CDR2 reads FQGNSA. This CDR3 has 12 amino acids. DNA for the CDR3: TGTGCCAGCAGCCCCACCGCAGATACGCAGTATTTT. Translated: CASSPTADTQYF.

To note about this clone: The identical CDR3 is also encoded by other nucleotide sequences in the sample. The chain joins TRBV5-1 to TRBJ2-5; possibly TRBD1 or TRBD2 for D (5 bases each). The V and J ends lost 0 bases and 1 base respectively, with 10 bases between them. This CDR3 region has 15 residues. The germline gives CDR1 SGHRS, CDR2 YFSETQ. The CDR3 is CASSLAGTTQETQYF. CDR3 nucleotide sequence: TGCGCCAGCAGCTTGGCCGGGACCACCCAAGAGACCCAGTACTTC.

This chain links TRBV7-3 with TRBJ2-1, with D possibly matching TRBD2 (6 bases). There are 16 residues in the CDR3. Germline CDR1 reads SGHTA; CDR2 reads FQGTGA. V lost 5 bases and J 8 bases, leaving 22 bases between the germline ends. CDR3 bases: TGTGCCAGCAGCCCGCAAACCCCCGGGACTCCCGATGAGCAGTTCTTC. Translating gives CASSPQTPGTPDEQFF. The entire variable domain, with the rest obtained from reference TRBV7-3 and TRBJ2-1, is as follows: GAGVSQTPSNKVTEKGKYVELRCDPISGHTALYWYRQSLGQGPEFLIYFQGTGAADDSGLPNDRFFAVRPEGSVSTLKIQRTERGDSAVYLCASSPQTPGTPDEQFFGPGTRLTVL.

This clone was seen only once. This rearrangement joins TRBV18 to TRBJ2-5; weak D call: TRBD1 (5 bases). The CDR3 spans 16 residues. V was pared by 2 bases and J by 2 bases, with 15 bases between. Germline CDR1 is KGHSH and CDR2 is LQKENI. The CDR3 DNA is TGTGCCAGCTCACCAGTAGGGTTTGCAGGGCAAGAGACCCAGTACTTC. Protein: CASSPVGFAGQETQYF.

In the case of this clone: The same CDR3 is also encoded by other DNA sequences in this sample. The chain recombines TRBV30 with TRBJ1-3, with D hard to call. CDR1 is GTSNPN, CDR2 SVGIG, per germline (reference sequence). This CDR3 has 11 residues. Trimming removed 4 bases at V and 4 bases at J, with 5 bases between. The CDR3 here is CAWTSGNTIYF. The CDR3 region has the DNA TGTGCCTGGACATCCGGAAACACCATATATTTT.

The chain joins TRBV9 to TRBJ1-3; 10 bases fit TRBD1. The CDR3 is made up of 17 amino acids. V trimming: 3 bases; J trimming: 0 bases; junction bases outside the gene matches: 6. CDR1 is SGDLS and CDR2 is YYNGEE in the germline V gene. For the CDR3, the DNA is TGTGCCAGCAGCGGGGACAGGGGTATATTCTCTGGAAACACCATATATTTT. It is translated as CASSGDRGIFSGNTIYF.

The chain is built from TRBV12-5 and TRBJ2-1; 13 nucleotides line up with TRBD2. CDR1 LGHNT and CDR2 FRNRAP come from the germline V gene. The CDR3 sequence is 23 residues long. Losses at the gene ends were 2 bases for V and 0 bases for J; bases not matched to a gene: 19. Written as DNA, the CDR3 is TGTGCTAGTGGTTTGAATACCCGTGACTTACTAGCGGGAGGGGGTCCCTCCTACAATGAGCAGTTCTTC. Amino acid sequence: CASGLNTRDLLAGGGPSYNEQFF.

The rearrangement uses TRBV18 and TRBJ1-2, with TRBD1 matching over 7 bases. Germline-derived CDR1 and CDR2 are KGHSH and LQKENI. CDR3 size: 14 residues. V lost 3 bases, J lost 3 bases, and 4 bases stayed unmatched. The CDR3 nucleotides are TGTGCCAGCTCACCCCGGGACAGAGACTATGGCTACACCTTC. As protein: CASSPRDRDYGYTF.

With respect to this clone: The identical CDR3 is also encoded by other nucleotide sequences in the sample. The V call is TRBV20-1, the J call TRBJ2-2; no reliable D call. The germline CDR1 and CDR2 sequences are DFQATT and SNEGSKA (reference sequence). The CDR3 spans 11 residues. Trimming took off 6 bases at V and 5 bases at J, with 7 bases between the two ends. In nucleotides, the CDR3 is TGCAGTGCCCAACGGACCGGGGAGCTGTTTTTT. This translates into CSAQRTGELFF.

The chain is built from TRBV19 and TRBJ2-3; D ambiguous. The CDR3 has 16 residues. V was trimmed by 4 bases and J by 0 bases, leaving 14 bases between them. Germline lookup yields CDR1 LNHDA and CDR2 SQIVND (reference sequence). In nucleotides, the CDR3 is TGTGCCAGTAGTAAGGCAGGCACCTCTAGCACAGATACGCAGTATTTT. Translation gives CASSKAGTSSTDTQYF.

CDR3 nucleotide sequence: TGTGCCAGCAGGGGAGCGGGGGCCTACAATGAGCAGTTCTTC. It codes for CASRGAGAYNEQFF. The V call is TRBV27, the J call TRBJ2-1, with 8 bases lining up with TRBD2. Germline V gives CDR1 MNHEY, CDR2 SMNVEV (reference sequence). The CDR3 is 14 residues long. Trimming took 6 bases from V and 2 from J; bases not matched to a gene: 3.

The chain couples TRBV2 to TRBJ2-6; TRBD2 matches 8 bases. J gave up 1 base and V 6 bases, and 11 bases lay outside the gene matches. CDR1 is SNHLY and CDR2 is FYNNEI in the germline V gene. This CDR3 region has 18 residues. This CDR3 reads CASRSRGGYQSGANVLTF. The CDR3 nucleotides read TGTGCCAGCAGATCCCGGGGGGGATACCAATCTGGGGCCAACGTCCTGACTTTC.